The 11 T cell receptor beta chains presented below share a single source sample, sequenced in a study of shared clonotypes between healthy human individuals. Sequencing used immunoSEQ multiplex PCR; TCRdb keeps in-frame clones, though not all of them. The sample contains about 360,000 clones, around 67% of which appear only once. The sample taken for sequencing was memory CD4+ T cells sorted from blood. Regarding subset: CD45RA-negative fraction. The receptors were gathered from a man aged 25-40 years in good health.

This chain joins TRBV2 and TRBJ2-5; unclear D gene. The V and J ends lost 7 bases and 2 bases respectively, with 5 bases between them. Germline V CDR1 and CDR2: SNHLY, FYNNEI. This CDR3 contains 11 residues. The CDR3 region is CASTLQETQYF. The CDR3 region has the DNA TGTGCCAGCACCCTTCAAGAGACCCAGTACTTC.

This clone turned up a few times. The J gene is TRBJ2-2, the V gene TRBV27; 7 bases line up with TRBD2. CDR1 is MNHEY, CDR2 SMNVEV, per germline (reference sequence). Trimming took 6 bases from V and 4 from J; bases not matched to a gene: 20. This CDR3 spans 19 amino acids. CDR3 residues: CASSNRTSTVWAGTGELFF. The DNA for the CDR3 is TGTGCCAGCAGCAACCGGACTAGTACGGTCTGGGCGGGCACCGGGGAGCTGTTTTTT.

The chain recombines TRBV7-9 with TRBJ1-2, with 8 bases lining up with TRBD1. This CDR3 comprises 16 residues. Germline CDR1 reads SEHNR; CDR2 reads FQNEAQ (reference sequence). Trimming at V came to 4 bases and at J to 9 bases, leaving 16 bases not matched to a gene. The DNA for the CDR3 is TGTGCCAGCAGCTCAGGACAGGGACCTTTAACGCTGAGCTACACCTTC. Translated, it gives CASSSGQGPLTLSYTF.

This chain uses TRBV29-1 with TRBJ2-1, with 9 bases that match TRBD2. The J segment lost 6 bases and the V segment lost 3 bases, leaving 18 bases of the junction unmatched. Germline loops: CDR1 SQVTM, CDR2 ANQGSEA. This CDR3 has 18 amino acids. The CDR3 sequence is CSVDPPGTGASGINEQFF. For the CDR3, the DNA is TGCAGCGTTGACCCCCCCGGAACTGGGGCTAGCGGGATCAATGAGCAGTTCTTC.

The chain combines TRBV2 with TRBJ2-7; D gene ambiguous. The germline V and J ends were trimmed by 3 bases and 2 bases, with 11 bases remaining between them. CDR3 size: 14 residues. The germline V gene has CDR1 SNHLY and CDR2 FYNNEI. CDR3 bases: TGTGCCAGCAGTGAGGGCCACATAGCCTACGAGCAGTACTTC. Amino acid sequence: CASSEGHIAYEQYF.

The rearrangement uses TRBV6-4 and TRBJ2-1, with D possibly matching TRBD1 (5 bases). V lost 0 bases and J 8 bases, leaving 14 bases between the germline ends. The CDR3 spans 15 residues. The V gene's germline CDR1 is MRHNA and CDR2 SNTAGT. The DNA of the CDR3 is TGTGCCAGCAGTGACTCGAGCTTTGGGGCTGATGAGCAGTTCTTC. Amino acid sequence: CASSDSSFGADEQFF.

This clone was seen more than once but under ten times. This chain uses TRBV29-1 with TRBJ2-5, with TRBD2 matching over 10 bases. Unmatched junction bases numbered 14, after V lost 8 bases and J lost 2 bases. Germline V lookup: CDR1 SQVTM, CDR2 ANQGSEA. CDR3 length: 16 amino acids. The CDR3 loop is CSSSRLAGSLQETQYF. CDR3 DNA sequence: TGCAGCTCCTCAAGACTAGCGGGTTCCCTTCAAGAGACCCAGTACTTC.

A single count supports this clone. The chain recombines TRBV19 with TRBJ2-7; 9 positions match TRBD2. V was clipped by 1 base and J by 3 bases; unmatched bases: 4. Germline CDR1 is LNHDA and CDR2 is SQIVND (reference sequence). The CDR3 contains 15 residues. The CDR3 DNA is TGTGCCAGTAGTATAGTGGATAGCGGGAGCTACGAGCAGTACTTC. Amino acid sequence: CASSIVDSGSYEQYF.

In this sample, this clone turned up a few times. J is TRBJ2-1 and V is TRBV11-3, with 9 bases matching TRBD2. V trimming: 5 bases; J trimming: 9 bases; junction bases outside the gene matches: 8. The germline gives CDR1 SGHNT, CDR2 YENEEA. The CDR3 sequence is 14 residues long. CDR3 nucleotide sequence: TGTGCCAGCAGCCGAAAGATTAGCGGGAGTGAGCAGTTCTTC. Its translation: CASSRKISGSEQFF.

The chain couples TRBV28 to TRBJ2-2; D is undetermined. Germline-derived CDR1 and CDR2 are MDHEN and SYDVKM. V lost 6 bases to trimming and J lost 4 bases, with 3 bases between them. This CDR3 has 11 residues. CDR3 DNA: TGTGCCAGCAGGGCCACCGGGGAGCTGTTTTTT. Translated: CASRATGELFF.

This clone was seen once. The CDR3 nucleotides are TGTGCCAGCAGCAGGTTCACAGATACGCAGTATTTT. Translated: CASSRFTDTQYF. The genes are TRBV5-8 and TRBJ2-3, with D unresolved. This CDR3 has 12 amino acids. Germline values: CDR1 SGHTS, CDR2 YDEGEE. The V gene lost 4 bases and the J gene lost 2 bases, with 5 bases spanning the gap.